This T cell receptor beta chain was sequenced in a study of shared clonotypes between healthy human individuals. Findings of the study overall: Shared clonotypes across all four donors exceeded non-shared ones in generation probability.

The CDR3 sequence is 16 residues long. V lost 2 bases and J lost 5; bases outside the gene matches: 10. CDR1 and CDR2 from the germline V gene are MGHRA and YSYEKL. Comments on this clone: Its antigen remains unidentified.

Data came from immunoSEQ multiplex PCR; TCRdb stores just in-frame clones and leaves some out. The sample consists of around 2.5 million clones, 90% to 95% of them appearing once. This clonotype was sampled from a man aged 18 to 30 in good health. Some clones in this sample may be carry-over from other donors' samples. The sample comprised naive CD4+ T cells from PBMCs. Subset in this sample: CD45RA+ positively selected. V is TRBV4-1 and J is TRBJ2-5; 8 nucleotides agree with TRBD1. The CDR3 here is CASSQPIQGARETQYF. DNA of the CDR3: TGCGCCAGCAGCCAACCAATCCAGGGGGCGAGGGAGACCCAGTACTTC.